The 30 T cell receptor beta chains given below trace back to one sample, sequenced in a study of cytomegalovirus exposure and HLA in healthy donors. The study ran its PCR with 60 Vbeta and 13 Jbeta primers. Sequencing was performed with immunoSEQ multiplex PCR; in TCRdb, only in-frame clones are kept and a portion is missing. Among about 69,000 clones listed, about 73% were seen once. The sequenced sample consisted of PBMCs. These receptors all stem from a woman in her 30s in good health and CMV-seronegative.

In this sample, this clone turned up a few times. The chain recombines TRBV2 with TRBJ1-1; 7 nucleotides agree with TRBD1. The CDR3 length is 14 residues. Germline V gene sequence: CDR1 SNHLY, CDR2 FYNNEI. Losses at the gene ends were 9 bases for V and 0 bases for J; bases not matched to a gene: 7. CDR3 sequence reads: CARAQGSMNTEAFF. The CDR3 coding sequence is TGTGCCAGAGCACAGGGGTCTATGAACACTGAAGCTTTCTTT.

V gene TRBV18 combines with J gene TRBJ1-6, with D perhaps TRBD1 (6 bases). Between the trimmed V and J ends, which lost 3 bases and 2 bases, there was a span of 11 bases. The CDR3 totals 16 residues. Germline CDR1 KGHSH, CDR2 LQKENI. The CDR3 spells CASSPGAGAYNSPLHF. The CDR3 region has the DNA TGTGCCAGCTCACCCGGGGCAGGGGCCTATAATTCACCCCTCCACTTT.

The chain employs TRBV9 and TRBJ2-5; 7 nucleotides line up with TRBD1. CDR1 is SGDLS, CDR2 YYNGEE, per germline. The ends lost 0 bases at V and 2 bases at J; junction bases unmatched: 4. The CDR3 has 15 residues. The CDR3 DNA sequence: TGTGCCAGCAGCGTAGCAACCAGGGGGCAAGAGACCCAGTACTTC. Amino acids: CASSVATRGQETQYF. Combining the CDR3 with reference TRBV9 and TRBJ2-5 gives the whole variable domain DSGVTQTPKHLITATGQRVTLRCSPRSGDLSVYWYQQSLDQGLQFLIQYYNGEERAKGNILERFSAQQFPDLHSELNLSSLELGDSALYFCASSVATRGQETQYFGPGTRLLVL.

V gene TRBV7-9 combines with J gene TRBJ2-3; D is possibly TRBD2 (6 bases). Germline CDR1 reads SEHNR; CDR2 reads FQNEAQ (reference sequence). The CDR3 totals 13 residues. The V and J ends lost 8 bases and 5 bases respectively, with 14 bases between them. CDR3 in DNA: TGTGCCAGCCAGGAGCTAGCGAGAGATACGCAGTATTTT. Its translation is CASQELARDTQYF.

This clone was seen once. The genes are TRBV6-1 and TRBJ1-6; D gene ambiguous. This CDR3 is built from 12 residues. Looked up from germline, CDR1 is MNHNS and CDR2 is SASEGT. The V gene lost 8 bases and the J gene lost 9 bases, with 11 bases spanning the gap. CDR3 nucleotide sequence: TGTGCCAGCTGCCTTGAGGGTTCACCCCTCCACTTT. Residues: CASCLEGSPLHF.

The chain employs TRBV29-1 and TRBJ2-7; 8 bases map to TRBD2. CDR3 size: 12 residues. CDR1 and CDR2 (germline): SQVTM, ANQGSEA. V was clipped by 6 bases and J by 4 bases; unmatched bases: 5. In DNA form, the CDR3 reads TGCAGCGTCCGTAGCGGGGATTACGAGCAGTACTTC. Translated, it gives CSVRSGDYEQYF.

The chain couples TRBV2 to TRBJ1-6; 8 positions match TRBD1. The CDR3 spans 15 residues. With V trimmed by 6 bases and J by 4 bases, 5 bases remained unmatched. CDR1 is SNHLY, CDR2 FYNNEI, per germline. This CDR3 reads CASRLRDRYNSPLHF. CDR3 DNA: TGTGCCAGCAGGTTAAGGGACAGGTATAATTCACCCCTCCACTTT.

The rearrangement uses TRBV28 and TRBJ1-2; TRBD1 matches at 11 bases. The CDR3 totals 15 residues. J was trimmed by 4 bases and V by 7 bases; bases with no gene match: 8. Germline CDR1 and CDR2: MDHEN and SYDVKM. The CDR3 loop reads CASTLGTGGSYGYTF. DNA of the CDR3: TGTGCCAGCACTTTGGGGACAGGGGGGTCCTATGGCTACACCTTC.

The chain is built from TRBV7-9 and TRBJ2-3; TRBD2 matches at 9 bases. The CDR3 is 16 residues long. V trimming: 5 bases; J trimming: 1 base; junction bases outside the gene matches: 7. The V gene's germline CDR1 is SEHNR and CDR2 FQNEAQ (reference sequence). CDR3 in DNA: TGTGCCAGCAGCCCTGGATGGACTAGCGGCACAGATACGCAGTATTTT. The encoded protein is CASSPGWTSGTDTQYF.

This clone has just a few counts. The chain carries TRBV28 and TRBJ1-1; D possibly corresponds to TRBD1 (5 bases). CDR3 size: 12 residues. Germline CDR1 is MDHEN and CDR2 is SYDVKM. V was clipped by 2 bases and J by 7 bases, with 8 bases between them. The CDR3 loop is CASSLGGFEAFF. CDR3 nucleotides: TGTGCCAGCAGTTTAGGGGGGTTTGAAGCTTTCTTT.

The sample holds a few counts of this clone. The chain has TRBV6-5 and TRBJ1-3; 7 positions agree with TRBD1. This CDR3 contains 15 residues. Trimming at V came to 0 bases and at J to 6 bases, leaving 5 bases not matched to a gene. CDR1 MNHEY and CDR2 SVGAGI come from the germline V gene. Written as DNA, the CDR3 is TGTGCCAGCAGTTACTCGAAACAGGGGCCAAACACCATATATTTT. The encoded protein is CASSYSKQGPNTIYF.

This clone occurred a few times. V gene TRBV7-6 combines with J gene TRBJ1-1; no definite D call. Trimming removed 5 bases from V and 4 bases from J, with 14 bases in between. CDR3 length equals 14 residues. Per germline, CDR1 SGHVS and CDR2 FNYEAQ. The CDR3 region has the DNA TGTGCCAGCAGCCCTCGTTCGCGGAGCACTGAAGCTTTCTTT. It yields the protein CASSPRSRSTEAFF.

This clone has a handful of counts. The V and J genes are TRBV4-1 and TRBJ2-3, with 10 bases lining up with TRBD1. The CDR3 covers 15 residues. Germline V gene lookup returns CDR1 MGHRA and CDR2 YSYEKL. Trimming took 1 base from V and 5 from J; bases not matched to a gene: 3. CDR3 sequence: CASSQAGTGVDTQYF. Here the CDR3 DNA reads TGCGCCAGCAGCCAAGCCGGGACAGGGGTAGATACGCAGTATTTT.

This rearrangement joins TRBV4-2 to TRBJ2-7, with D tentatively TRBD1 (6 bases). V was trimmed by 4 bases and J by 0 bases, leaving 13 bases between them. This CDR3 is built from 15 residues. Germline CDR1 and CDR2: LGHNA and YNFKEQ. The CDR3 sequence: CASSPCRGSSYEQYF. The CDR3 nucleotides are TGTGCCAGCAGCCCTTGCAGGGGCAGCTCCTACGAGCAGTACTTC.

This rearrangement joins TRBV28 to TRBJ2-5; the D gene is possibly TRBD2 (6 bases). Trimming removed 3 bases from V and 1 base from J, with 12 bases in between. There are 15 residues in the CDR3. Germline V gives CDR1 MDHEN, CDR2 SYDVKM. CDR3 coding DNA: TGTGCCAGCAGTTTTGGCGGGGCCATCCAAGAGACCCAGTACTTC. Translated, it gives CASSFGGAIQETQYF.

The chain combines TRBV28 with TRBJ1-5, with D maybe TRBD1 (6 bases). Trimming pared 2 bases from V and 2 bases from J, leaving 10 bases between. Looked up from germline, CDR1 is MDHEN and CDR2 is SYDVKM. CDR3 length: 15 residues. CDR3 in amino acids: CASSLRGAGNQPQHF. CDR3 DNA sequence: TGTGCCAGCAGTTTACGGGGGGCAGGCAATCAGCCCCAGCATTTT.

The chain has TRBV10-3 and TRBJ2-7, with 7 bases that match TRBD1. CDR1 is ENHRY, CDR2 SYGVKD, per germline. The V and J ends lost 0 bases and 5 bases, in that order; junction bases with no gene match: 4. The CDR3 runs to 14 residues. In nucleotides, the CDR3 is TGTGCCATCAGTGAGTCGACAGGGTCCAACGAGCAGTACTTC. This sequence encodes CAISESTGSNEQYF.

The V gene is TRBV7-9, the J gene TRBJ2-1; the match to TRBD1 covers 7 bases. The V gene's germline CDR1 is SEHNR and CDR2 FQNEAQ (reference sequence). Trimming took 8 bases from V and 10 from J; bases not matched to a gene: 14. The CDR3 contains 14 residues. The CDR3 nucleotides read TGTGCCAGCTCACAGGGGCCGCGGCGTGGGGAGCAGTTCTTC. It is translated as CASSQGPRRGEQFF.

For the CDR3, the DNA is TGTGCCAGCAGTGAACCCAGGCACACCACCTCAGAAGCTTTCTTT. Amino acid sequence: CASSEPRHTTSEAFF. The rearrangement uses TRBV6-1 and TRBJ1-1, with D unclear. V lost 2 bases, J lost 8 bases, and 18 bases lay in between. The germline V gene has CDR1 MNHNS and CDR2 SASEGT. This CDR3 is built from 15 residues.

The J gene is TRBJ2-7, the V gene TRBV2, with TRBD1 matching 9 bases. The CDR3 extends over 15 amino acids. V shed 4 bases and J 6 bases; nucleotides not matched to a gene: 10. The germline V gene encodes CDR1 SNHLY and CDR2 FYNNEI. The CDR3 region is CASSAGSTGGGEQYF. CDR3 nucleotides: TGTGCCAGCAGTGCCGGATCGACAGGGGGAGGCGAGCAGTACTTC.

The rearrangement links TRBV5-1 to TRBJ2-7; TRBD1 matches at 9 bases. This CDR3 contains 15 residues. The V gene's germline CDR1 is SGHRS and CDR2 YFSETQ. V shed 2 bases, J shed 4 bases, and the junction held 7 bases outside the gene matches. The CDR3 here is CASSFGTGSLYEQYF. Here the CDR3 DNA reads TGCGCCAGCAGCTTCGGGACAGGGAGCCTGTACGAGCAGTACTTC.

The chain recombines TRBV7-3 with TRBJ1-1, with D perhaps matching TRBD1 (5 bases). This CDR3 contains 15 residues. The germline CDR1 and CDR2 sequences are SGHTA and FQGTGA. V was clipped by 2 bases and J by 1 base, with 11 bases between them. As DNA, the CDR3 is TGTGCCAGCAGCTTACGGAGGGGCGCGAACACTGAAGCTTTCTTT. As protein: CASSLRRGANTEAFF.

The chain recombines TRBV30 with TRBJ1-3, with a possible D match to TRBD1 (5 bases). This CDR3 region has 13 residues. Trimming took 1 base from V and 2 from J, leaving 6 bases between them. Germline CDR1 GTSNPN, CDR2 SVGIG (reference sequence). CDR3 region: CAWSGRAGNTIYF. As DNA, the CDR3 is TGTGCCTGGAGTGGCAGGGCTGGAAACACCATATATTTT.

The chain employs TRBV5-1 and TRBJ2-5; perhaps TRBD2 as D (6 bases). The DNA end is a closer match to TRBJ2-7, so the J assignment may be wrong. The CDR3 totals 14 residues. Germline assignment: CDR1 SGHRS and CDR2 YFSETQ. In DNA form, the CDR3 reads TGCGCCAGCTCCGAGTCGGGGGTGTCCTACGAGCAGTACTTC. It specifies CASSESGVSYEQYF.

The chain employs TRBV11-1 and TRBJ2-6, with 7 bases identical to TRBD1. The CDR3 consists of 15 residues. Trimming removed 5 bases from V and 2 bases from J; junction bases left unmatched: 3. Germline CDR1 reads SGHAT; CDR2 reads FQDESV (reference sequence). Here the CDR3 DNA reads TGTGCCAGCAGCCACAGGGGAACTGGGGCCAACGTCCTGACTTTC. This sequence encodes CASSHRGTGANVLTF.

J is TRBJ2-5 and V is TRBV5-4; TRBD2 is a possible D gene (5 bases). With 3 bases removed from V and 5 bases from J, the gap between germline ends came to 14 bases. This CDR3 has 14 amino acids. In germline, CDR1 is SGHNT, CDR2 YYREEE (reference sequence). CDR3 sequence reads: CASSSRDVSETQYF. CDR3 coding DNA: TGTGCCAGCAGCTCCCGGGATGTATCTGAGACCCAGTACTTC.

This clone has a handful of counts. CDR3 in DNA: TGTGCCAGCAGTGCGGGGGGTGGCAATCAGCCCCAGCATTTT. Protein: CASSAGGGNQPQHF. The chain has TRBV28 and TRBJ1-5, with D maybe TRBD1 (5 bases). Deletions cut 5 bases from V and 2 bases from J, with 10 bases between. CDR1 and CDR2 (germline): MDHEN, SYDVKM. The CDR3 runs to 14 residues.

This clone appeared a few times. V and J are TRBV30 and TRBJ2-7; D not resolved. Germline V gene data show CDR1 as GTSNPN and CDR2 as SVGIG (reference sequence). This CDR3 spans 13 amino acids. Deletions cut 3 bases from V and 6 bases from J, with 15 bases between. This CDR3 reads CAWRVQSLFEQYF. As DNA, the CDR3 is TGTGCCTGGAGAGTACAGTCCCTATTCGAGCAGTACTTC.

The rearrangement links TRBV10-1 to TRBJ1-1; possibly TRBD1 for D (6 bases). This CDR3 spans 14 amino acids. CDR1 WNHNN and CDR2 SYGVQD come from the germline V gene (reference sequence). V was clipped by 3 bases and J by 5 bases, with 13 bases between them. Here the CDR3 reads CASSEGTSRTEAFF. The CDR3 DNA reads as TGCGCCAGCAGTGAAGGGACATCGCGAACTGAAGCTTTCTTT.

This chain links TRBV30 with TRBJ2-2, with 11 bases fitting TRBD1. V lost 7 bases and J lost 4; bases outside the gene matches: 8. Germline V gene data show CDR1 as GTSNPN and CDR2 as SVGIG (reference sequence). There are 15 residues in the CDR3. The CDR3 sequence: CASPSDRGPTGELFF. In DNA form, the CDR3 reads TGTGCCTCGCCGTCGGACAGGGGGCCCACCGGGGAGCTGTTTTTT.